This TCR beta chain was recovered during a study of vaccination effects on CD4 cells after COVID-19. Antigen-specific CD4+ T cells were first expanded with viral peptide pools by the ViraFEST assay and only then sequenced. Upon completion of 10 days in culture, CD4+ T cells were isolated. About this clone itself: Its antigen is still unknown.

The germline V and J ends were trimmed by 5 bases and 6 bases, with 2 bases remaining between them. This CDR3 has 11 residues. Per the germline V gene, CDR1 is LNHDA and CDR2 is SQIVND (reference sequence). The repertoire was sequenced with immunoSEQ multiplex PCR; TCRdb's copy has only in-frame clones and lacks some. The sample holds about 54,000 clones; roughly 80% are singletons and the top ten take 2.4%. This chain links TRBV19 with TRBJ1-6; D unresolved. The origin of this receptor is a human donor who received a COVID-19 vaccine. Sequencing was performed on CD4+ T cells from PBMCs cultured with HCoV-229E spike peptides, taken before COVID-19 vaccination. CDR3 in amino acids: CASSSNSPLHF. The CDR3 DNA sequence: TGTGCCAGTAGTTCTAATTCACCCCTCCACTTT.